These 25 T cell receptor beta chains came from one sample sequenced in a study of response to subunit inactivated influenza vaccine. TCRdb re-analysed the RT-PCR reads in MiXCR, keeping a single row per CDR3 protein. This repertoire shows 700,000 to 800,000 distinct CDR3 sequences, 15% to 20% found once; its top ten account for roughly a tenth. Sequenced material: PBMCs from blood, taken 5 days after vaccination. These receptors came from a man aged 45-60 years who received an inactivated influenza vaccine.

This clonotype was seen repeatedly, ten times or more. The chain employs TRBV12-3 or TRBV12-4 and TRBJ2-2, with 7 bases that match TRBD1. The length of the CDR3 is 13 residues. The ends lost 6 bases at V and 7 bases at J; junction bases unmatched: 5. CDR3: CASSYRGVGELFF. The CDR3 DNA reads TGTGCCAGCAGCTACAGGGGAGTCGGGGAGCTGTTTTTT.

This clonotype was detected only a few times. This chain uses TRBV29-1 with TRBJ2-3, with TRBD2 matching 7 bases. There are 14 residues in the CDR3. Trimming took 4 bases from V and 0 from J; bases not matched to a gene: 4. Germline CDR1 reads SQVTM; CDR2 reads ANQGSEA. The CDR3 nucleotides are TGCAGCGTTGTGACTAGCCGAAGCACAGATACGCAGTATTTT. This gives the protein CSVVTSRSTDTQYF.

This clonotype was seen a few times. The genes are TRBV4-2 and TRBJ2-3; perhaps TRBD2 as D (5 bases). Germline CDR1 reads LGHNA; CDR2 reads YNFKEQ. Trimming cost V 4 bases and J 0 bases, with 8 bases left between them. The CDR3 runs 14 residues. The CDR3 region is CASSRGGSTDTQYF. The CDR3 DNA follows: TGTGCCAGCAGCCGAGGCGGGAGCACAGATACGCAGTATTTT.

In its sample, this clonotype was seen many times. This chain uses TRBV5-5 with TRBJ2-7, with D possibly being TRBD1 (5 bases). Germline assignment: CDR1 SGHKS and CDR2 YYEKEE (reference sequence). The V and J ends lost 4 bases and 5 bases respectively, with 10 bases between them. CDR3 length: 12 amino acids. CDR3 sequence (DNA): TGTGCCAGCAGCCCCGACAGCCACGAGCAGTACTTC. This encodes CASSPDSHEQYF.

This clonotype has a handful of counts. The rearrangement links TRBV15 to TRBJ2-5; a weak D match, TRBD1 (5 bases). The CDR3 covers 12 residues. Germline V CDR1 and CDR2: LNHNV, YYDKDF (reference sequence). V was trimmed by 4 bases and J by 5 bases, leaving 8 bases between them. CDR3 sequence (DNA): TGTGCCACCAGCACCTACAGGGAGACCCAGTACTTC. Amino acids: CATSTYRETQYF.

The chain couples TRBV2 to TRBJ2-2; unclear D gene. Germline assignment: CDR1 SNHLY and CDR2 FYNNEI. The CDR3 sequence is 13 residues long. V shed 6 bases and J shed 6 bases, with 11 bases lying between them. The CDR3 nucleotides are TGTGCCAGCAGGGTGCTCCGCTCCGGGGAGCTGTTTTTT. It specifies CASRVLRSGELFF. The full variable domain, its missing parts supplied by reference TRBV2 and TRBJ2-2, is EPEVTQTPSHQVTQMGQEVILRCVPISNHLYFYWYRQILGQKVEFLVSFYNNEISEKSEIFDDQFSVERPDGSNFTLKIRSTKLEDSAMYFCASRVLRSGELFFGEGSRLTVL.

The gene calls are TRBV7-2 and TRBJ2-2; D unclear. The CDR3 runs 15 residues. Germline V lookup: CDR1 SGHTA, CDR2 FQGNSA. The ends were cut back, 0 bases at V and 2 bases at J, with 7 bases in the middle. CDR3 amino acids: CASSLARLNTGELFF. The CDR3 bases are TGTGCCAGCAGCTTAGCCAGACTTAACACCGGGGAGCTGTTTTTT.

Here the CDR3 reads CASSQDLLGGRSYNEQFF. The CDR3 region has the DNA TGTGCCAGCAGCCAAGATCTGTTGGGGGGCAGGTCCTACAATGAGCAGTTCTTC. The gene calls are TRBV4-2 and TRBJ2-1; the D call may be TRBD1 or TRBD2 (6 bases each). V lost 0 bases and J 1 base, leaving 16 bases between the germline ends. The CDR3 spans 18 residues. From germline, CDR1 is LGHNA and CDR2 YNFKEQ.

The sample holds a few counts of this clonotype. This chain joins TRBV28 and TRBJ2-3, with D tentatively TRBD2 (5 bases). Germline values: CDR1 MDHEN, CDR2 SYDVKM. V was pared by 2 bases and J by 4 bases, with 13 bases between. CDR3 length: 15 residues. In nucleotides, the CDR3 is TGTGCCAGCAGTTTACTTGGGAGAGTAGCAGATACGCAGTATTTT. This translates into CASSLLGRVADTQYF.

This clonotype was observed many times. The J gene is TRBJ2-5, the V gene TRBV12-3 or TRBV12-4, with 9 bases that match TRBD2. This CDR3 contains 14 residues. V lost 2 bases to trimming and J lost 3 bases; unmatched junction nucleotides: 1. The CDR3 nucleotides are TGTGCCAGCAGTTTATCTAGCGGGAAAGAGACCCAGTACTTC. It yields the protein CASSLSSGKETQYF.

V usage is TRBV5-6 and J usage is TRBJ2-1, with D possibly being TRBD2 (5 bases). This CDR3 region has 13 residues. Germline V lookup: CDR1 SGHDT, CDR2 YYEEEE. V was cut by 2 bases and J by 8 bases, with 11 bases left in between. CDR3 DNA sequence: TGTGCCAGCAGCTTTACTAGTGTCTATGAGCAGTTCTTC. Its translation is CASSFTSVYEQFF.

The chain links TRBV18 to TRBJ2-6, with a possible D match to TRBD1 (6 bases). The CDR3 has 16 residues. The germline gives CDR1 KGHSH, CDR2 LQKENI. The V and J ends lost 2 bases and 2 bases respectively, with 10 bases between them. The CDR3, as DNA: TGTGCCAGCTCACCAGGGCAGGGGACTGGGGCCAACGTCCTGACTTTC. It specifies CASSPGQGTGANVLTF.

This rearrangement joins TRBV6-2 or TRBV6-3 to TRBJ1-4, with 9 bases matching TRBD1. The CDR3 runs to 14 residues. Germline V gene data show CDR1 as MNHEY and CDR2 as SVGEGT. The ends lost 5 bases at V and 8 bases at J; junction bases unmatched: 6. In DNA, the CDR3 is TGTGCCAGCAGTGACCGGACAGGGGAAGAAAAACTGTTTTTT. This gives the protein CASSDRTGEEKLFF.

This clonotype has just a few counts. The CDR3 loop is CSARDGGGEGQSADEQFF. The CDR3 region has the DNA TGCAGTGCTAGAGATGGCGGGGGGGAGGGCCAAAGTGCAGATGAGCAGTTCTTC. The chain has TRBV20-1 and TRBJ2-1; TRBD2 agrees at 9 bases. CDR3 size: 18 residues. CDR1 is DFQATT and CDR2 is SNEGSKA in the germline V gene (reference sequence). Losses at the gene ends were 0 bases for V and 8 bases for J; bases not matched to a gene: 17.

This clonotype was picked up a small number of times. This chain links TRBV20-1 with TRBJ2-7; 10 positions agree with TRBD2. Germline lookup yields CDR1 DFQATT and CDR2 SNEGSKA (reference sequence). The V segment lost 3 bases and the J segment 3 bases; nucleotides outside the gene matches: 5. This CDR3 is built from 14 residues. As DNA, the CDR3 is TGCAGTGCTAGCCTTAGCGGGAGGATCTACGAGCAGTACTTC. Translating it yields CSASLSGRIYEQYF.

The chain links TRBV19 to TRBJ2-7; 11 bases are a match to TRBD2. Germline loops: CDR1 LNHDA, CDR2 SQIVND (reference sequence). The CDR3 contains 16 residues. The ends lost 4 bases at V and 5 bases at J; junction bases unmatched: 10. Here the CDR3 reads CASSRKASGRPDEQYF. The CDR3, as DNA: TGTGCCAGTAGTAGGAAGGCTAGCGGGAGGCCGGACGAGCAGTACTTC.

The V and J genes are TRBV5-1 and TRBJ2-2, with 14 bases lining up with TRBD2. J was trimmed by 7 bases and V by 6 bases; bases with no gene match: 5. The germline CDR1 and CDR2 sequences are SGHRS and YFSETQ. CDR3 size: 15 residues. CDR3 amino acids: CASTRGTSGSGELFF. The CDR3 coding sequence is TGCGCCAGCACCAGGGGGACTAGCGGGAGCGGGGAGCTGTTTTTT.

This chain uses TRBV12-3 or TRBV12-4 with TRBJ2-5; 14 bases are shared with TRBD2. The CDR3 contains 17 residues. Losses at the gene ends were 0 bases for V and 4 bases for J; bases not matched to a gene: 4. The CDR3 DNA is TGTGCCAGCAGTTTAGCGAAGACTAGCGGGGGGGGAGAGACCCAGTACTTC. Protein sequence: CASSLAKTSGGGETQYF.

The CDR3: CASSYSTTGMGETQYF. In DNA, the CDR3 is TGTGCCAGCAGTTACTCGACGACAGGGATGGGAGAGACCCAGTACTTC. The chain joins TRBV6-5 to TRBJ2-5; 7 nucleotides line up with TRBD1. CDR1 is MNHEY and CDR2 is SVGAGI in the germline V gene. The CDR3 extends over 16 amino acids. The trim removed 0 bases at V and 4 bases at J, leaving 8 bases unmatched.

CDR3 nucleotides: TGTGCCTGGAGTGTAGGACAGGGCTACAATGAGCAGTTCTTC. This translates into CAWSVGQGYNEQFF. The chain uses TRBV30 and TRBJ2-1; 8 bases are shared with TRBD1. In germline, CDR1 is GTSNPN, CDR2 SVGIG (reference sequence). The CDR3 has 14 residues. V shed 0 bases, J shed 3 bases, and the junction held 1 base outside the gene matches.

This clonotype appeared a few times. The CDR3 reads CASSQWDRMNTEAFF. The CDR3 DNA sequence: TGCGCCAGCAGCCAATGGGACAGAATGAACACTGAAGCTTTCTTT. J is TRBJ1-1 and V is TRBV4-1; the match to TRBD1 covers 7 bases. The ends lost 2 bases at V and 0 bases at J; junction bases unmatched: 3. The CDR3 loop spans 15 amino acids. Germline V gene sequence: CDR1 MGHRA, CDR2 YSYEKL.

The chain couples TRBV20-1 to TRBJ2-5; either TRBD1 or TRBD2 may fit D (5 bases each). The V end lost 1 base, the J end lost 7 bases, and 13 bases lay between the germline ends. Per germline, CDR1 DFQATT and CDR2 SNEGSKA (reference sequence). The CDR3 has 13 amino acids. The DNA for the CDR3 is TGCAGTGCTAGAGTACCGGGGCCGGGGACCCAGTACTTC. Protein product: CSARVPGPGTQYF.

The chain links TRBV21-1 to TRBJ2-2; the table gives TRBD1 as D, unverified against the DNA. TRBV21-1 is a pseudogene segment. This CDR3 comprises 15 residues. CDR3 nucleotide sequence: TGTGCCAGCAGCAAACTCAGGGAGAACACCGGGGAGCTGTTTTTT. Amino acids: CASSKLRENTGELFF.

This clonotype was detected only a few times. The chain links TRBV20-1 to TRBJ2-7; the match to TRBD1 covers 7 bases. The germline CDR1 and CDR2 sequences are DFQATT and SNEGSKA (reference sequence). V lost 7 bases to trimming and J lost 5 bases; unmatched junction nucleotides: 5. The CDR3 is 11 residues long. CDR3 nucleotide sequence: TGCAGTGTGCAGGGGGTCAACGAGCAGTACTTC. Translation gives CSVQGVNEQYF.

This clonotype was seen a few times. The chain recombines TRBV5-6 with TRBJ2-3; D is ambiguous. In germline, CDR1 is SGHDT, CDR2 YYEEEE. This CDR3 comprises 11 residues. V was cut by 0 bases and J by 7 bases, with 3 bases left in between. The DNA for the CDR3 is TGTGCCAGCAGCTTGGCCTATACGCAGTATTTT. Its protein product is CASSLAYTQYF.